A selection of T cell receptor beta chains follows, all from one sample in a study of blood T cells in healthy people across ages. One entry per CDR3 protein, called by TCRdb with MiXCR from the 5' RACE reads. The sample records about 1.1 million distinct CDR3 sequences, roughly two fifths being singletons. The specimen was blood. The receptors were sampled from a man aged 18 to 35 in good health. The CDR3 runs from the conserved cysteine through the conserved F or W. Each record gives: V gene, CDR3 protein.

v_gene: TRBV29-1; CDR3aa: CSVAGRLITEAFF
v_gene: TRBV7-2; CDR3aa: CASSLELGLAGARDTDTQYF
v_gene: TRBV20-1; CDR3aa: CSARQGPRYEQYF
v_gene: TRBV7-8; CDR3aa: CASSRDRGTVHEQFF
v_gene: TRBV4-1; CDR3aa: CASSQGVFQPQHF
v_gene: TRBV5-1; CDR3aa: CASSPGGANSGNTIYF
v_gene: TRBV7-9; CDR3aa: CASIGIYGCTF
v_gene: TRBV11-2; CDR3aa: CASSPTWARNEQFF
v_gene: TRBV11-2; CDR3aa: CASSLVDRVGGEAFF
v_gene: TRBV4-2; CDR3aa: CASSQESTGDNSPLHF
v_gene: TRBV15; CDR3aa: CATSRDNVRANYGYTF
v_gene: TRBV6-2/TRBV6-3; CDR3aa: CASSSADRVSGYTF
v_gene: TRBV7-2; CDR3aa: CASGGGTDTQYF
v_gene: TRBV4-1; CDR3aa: CASSQGASDNYGYTF
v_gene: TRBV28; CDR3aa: CASSLVNVGNYGYTF
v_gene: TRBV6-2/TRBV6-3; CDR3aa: CASSYSGTGGELFF
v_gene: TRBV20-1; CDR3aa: CSANQQGGLTKEKLFF
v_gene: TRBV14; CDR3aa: CASSQRQGVYEKLFF
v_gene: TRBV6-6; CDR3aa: CASNPQSGEGYEQYF
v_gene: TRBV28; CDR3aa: CASSPSGVLNTEAFF
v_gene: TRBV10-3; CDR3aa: CAIRAAPGPAVYGYTF
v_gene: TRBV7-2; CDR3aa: CASSSPTAFEQFF
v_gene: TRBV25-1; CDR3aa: CASSESRGQVFYNEQFF
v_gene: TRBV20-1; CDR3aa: CSARERGNTGELFF
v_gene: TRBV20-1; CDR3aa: CSASRTSGGPGNEQFF
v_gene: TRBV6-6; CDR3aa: CASSYSSLFYEQYF
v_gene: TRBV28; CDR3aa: CASSAGRFAYEQYF
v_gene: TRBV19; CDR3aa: CASSVLDVPSTDTQYF
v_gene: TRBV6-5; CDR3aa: CASSPFQPQHF
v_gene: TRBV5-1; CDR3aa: CASSSYLAGQLTDTQYF
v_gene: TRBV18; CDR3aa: CASSPTPQGGDTQYF
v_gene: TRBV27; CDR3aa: CASSLGRDNYGYTF
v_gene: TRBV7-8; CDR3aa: CASSLGGSGSYNEQFF
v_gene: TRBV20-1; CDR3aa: CSARDPRGDTEAFF
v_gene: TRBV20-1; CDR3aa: CSARVGQSSYNSPLHF
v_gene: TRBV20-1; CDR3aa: CSAIVVNYGYTF
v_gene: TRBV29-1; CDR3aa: CSVEDASGVSSYNEQYF
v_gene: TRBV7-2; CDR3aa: CACSLWDTGIYEQYF
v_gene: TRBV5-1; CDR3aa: CASRMTASADTQYF
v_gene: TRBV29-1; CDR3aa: CSVAYRPNTGELFF
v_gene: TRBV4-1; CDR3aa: CASSLLPGSSQPQHF
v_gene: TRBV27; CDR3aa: CASSSPGGGVTGELFF
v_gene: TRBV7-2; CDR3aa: CASRRQGNTGELFF
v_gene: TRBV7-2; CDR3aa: CASSLGDGAFTDTQYF
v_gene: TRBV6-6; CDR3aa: CASRETGGNSNQPQHF
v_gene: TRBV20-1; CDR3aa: CSARDPIGRSYGYTF